These 6 T cell receptor beta chains came from one sample sequenced in a study of graft-versus-host responses after intestinal transplantation. These TCRs are of unknown antigen specificity. Clones were read by immunoSEQ multiplex PCR, and TCRdb kept only the in-frame ones, dropping some. The data show approximately 90,000 clones, about nine tenths seen once. This specimen was unstimulated CD8+ T cells sorted from spleen or lymph node cells, taken before transplant. The receptors were gathered from a human donor who was the organ donor for an intestinal transplant.

The V and J genes are TRBV27 and TRBJ2-3; D not certain. Germline values: CDR1 MNHEY, CDR2 SMNVEV (reference sequence). CDR3 length: 13 residues. Between the trimmed V and J ends, which lost 3 bases and 1 base, there was a span of 5 bases. The CDR3 here is CASSFTGTDTQYF. The CDR3 DNA sequence: TGTGCCAGCAGTTTTACGGGCACAGATACGCAGTATTTT.

This sequence joins TRBV4-2 and TRBJ2-7, with TRBD1 matching 10 bases. This CDR3 comprises 15 residues. Germline V lookup: CDR1 LGHNA, CDR2 YNFKEQ. Losses at the gene ends were 3 bases for V and 2 bases for J; bases not matched to a gene: 4. CDR3 region: CASSHGQGVTYEQYF. The CDR3 DNA follows: TGTGCCAGCAGCCATGGACAGGGGGTGACCTACGAGCAGTACTTC.

The chain uses TRBV5-5 and TRBJ2-1, with 8 bases lining up with TRBD2. Germline lookup yields CDR1 SGHKS and CDR2 YYEKEE (reference sequence). The length of the CDR3 is 17 residues. The trim removed 5 bases at V and 0 bases at J, leaving 10 bases unmatched. CDR3 sequence reads: CASSLIAGSLSYNEQFF. As DNA, the CDR3 is TGTGCCAGCAGTCTAATAGCGGGATCACTCTCCTACAATGAGCAGTTCTTC.

The chain couples TRBV5-1 to TRBJ2-3; 8 bases align to TRBD1. Per germline, CDR1 SGHRS and CDR2 YFSETQ. The CDR3 is 16 amino acids. The V segment lost 1 base and the J segment 9 bases; nucleotides outside the gene matches: 13. The CDR3 loop reads CASSLSVLTGEDTQYF. DNA for the CDR3: TGCGCCAGCAGCTTGTCAGTTTTGACAGGGGAGGACACGCAGTATTTT.

The chain links TRBV4-1 to TRBJ2-7; TRBD2 matches at 8 bases. There are 14 residues in the CDR3. CDR1 MGHRA and CDR2 YSYEKL come from the germline V gene. The J segment lost 6 bases and the V segment lost 3 bases, leaving 7 bases of the junction unmatched. CDR3 loop: CASSQVAGIGEQYF. CDR3 DNA: TGCGCCAGCAGCCAGGTAGCGGGGATAGGCGAGCAGTACTTC.

The rearrangement joins TRBV19 to TRBJ1-3; D remains unclear. V lost 4 bases, J lost 2 bases, and 6 bases lay in between. The length of the CDR3 is 13 residues. Looked up from germline, CDR1 is LNHDA and CDR2 is SQIVND (reference sequence). The CDR3 loop is CASSRPPGNTIYF. The CDR3 DNA reads as TGTGCCAGTAGTAGGCCACCTGGAAACACCATATATTTT. Drawing the rest from reference TRBV19 and TRBJ1-3, the complete variable domain is DGGITQSPKYLFRKEGQNVTLSCEQNLNHDAMYWYRQDPGQGLRLIYYSQIVNDFQKGDIAEGYSVSREKKESFPLTVTSAQKNPTAFYLCASSRPPGNTIYFGEGSWLTVV.